Listed below are T cell receptor beta chains from one sample, sequenced in a study of blood T cells in healthy people across ages. TCRdb processed the 5' RACE reads anew with MiXCR; each CDR3 protein has one entry. This sample yields 710,000 or so distinct CDR3 sequences, of which about 24% are seen a single time; approximately 20% belongs to the top ten. Sequenced input: blood. Receptors were obtained from a man in his 70s in good health. The CDR3 runs from the conserved cysteine through the conserved F or W. A D gene is named only where the DNA matches it firmly. Expanded clones are given a class, and other clones once, few, many or no size at all.

D gene: TRBD2
J gene: TRBJ2-1
clone size: few
V gene: TRBV12-5
CDR3 protein: CASGFSLLAGDNEQFF
CDR3 DNA: TGTGCTAGTGGTTTTTCACTACTAGCGGGAGACAATGAGCAGTTCTTC

D gene: TRBD2
J gene: TRBJ2-1
clone size: few
V gene: TRBV12-3/TRBV12-4
CDR3 protein: CASTRWASGNNEQFF
CDR3 DNA: TGTGCCAGCACTCGGTGGGCTAGCGGCAACAATGAGCAGTTCTTC

D gene: TRBD2
J gene: TRBJ2-3
clone size: .
V gene: TRBV20-1
CDR3 protein: CSARDRRLASTDTQYF
CDR3 DNA: TGCAGTGCTAGAGATAGAAGACTAGCGAGCACAGATACGCAGTATTTT

D gene: .
J gene: TRBJ2-5
clone size: few
V gene: TRBV7-2
CDR3 protein: CASSLESKRSQYF
CDR3 DNA: TGTGCCAGCAGCTTAGAAAGCAAGAGGTCTCAGTACTTC

D gene: .
J gene: TRBJ2-5
clone size: .
V gene: TRBV18
CDR3 protein: CASSSETGKETQYF
CDR3 DNA: TGTGCCAGCTCATCAGAAACGGGGAAAGAGACCCAGTACTTC

D gene: .
J gene: TRBJ2-3
clone size: few
V gene: TRBV5-5
CDR3 protein: CASSPNVGNTQYF
CDR3 DNA: TGTGCCAGCAGCCCGAACGTGGGTAATACGCAGTATTTT

D gene: TRBD2
J gene: TRBJ2-1
clone size: .
V gene: TRBV7-2
CDR3 protein: CASSQLAWDEQFF
CDR3 DNA: TGTGCCAGCAGCCAACTAGCGTGGGATGAGCAGTTCTTC

D gene: TRBD1
J gene: TRBJ2-5
clone size: .
V gene: TRBV18
CDR3 protein: CASSNIGQGGQETQYF
CDR3 DNA: TGTGCCAGCTCAAACATCGGACAGGGTGGCCAAGAGACCCAGTACTTC

D gene: .
J gene: TRBJ1-6
clone size: .
V gene: TRBV11-3
CDR3 protein: CASSLMSQLLNSYNSPLHF
CDR3 DNA: TGTGCCAGCAGCTTGATGTCTCAACTACTCAACTCCTATAATTCACCCCTCCACTTT

D gene: .
J gene: TRBJ2-5
clone size: many
V gene: TRBV5-1
CDR3 protein: CASSSTGHETQYF
CDR3 DNA: TGCGCCAGCAGCTCAACAGGCCACGAGACCCAGTACTTC

D gene: TRBD1
J gene: TRBJ1-2
clone size: .
V gene: TRBV19
CDR3 protein: CASIGQGGNYGYTF
CDR3 DNA: TGTGCCAGTATCGGACAGGGGGGTAACTATGGCTACACCTTC

D gene: .
J gene: TRBJ2-3
clone size: .
V gene: TRBV6-2/TRBV6-3
CDR3 protein: CASSYEAGGHTDTQYF
CDR3 DNA: TGTGCCAGCAGTTACGAGGCTGGCGGCCACACAGATACGCAGTATTTT

D gene: .
J gene: TRBJ2-3
clone size: few
V gene: TRBV20-1
CDR3 protein: CGAETRVVGGTDTQYF
CDR3 DNA: TGCGGTGCGGAGACTCGGGTCGTTGGGGGCACAGATACGCAGTATTTT

D gene: .
J gene: TRBJ1-3
clone size: .
V gene: TRBV7-9
CDR3 protein: CASSLGAGRNTIYF
CDR3 DNA: TGTGCCAGCAGCTTAGGGGCAGGGCGAAACACCATATATTTT

D gene: .
J gene: TRBJ1-2
clone size: few
V gene: TRBV24-1
CDR3 protein: CATRRGSNYGYTF
CDR3 DNA: TGTGCCACCAGGAGGGGTTCTAACTATGGCTACACCTTC

D gene: .
J gene: TRBJ1-6
clone size: few
V gene: TRBV4-3
CDR3 protein: CASSPRTADNSPLHF
CDR3 DNA: TGCGCCAGCAGCCCCCGGACGGCCGATAATTCACCCCTCCACTTT

D gene: .
J gene: TRBJ1-5
clone size: .
V gene: TRBV6-2/TRBV6-3
CDR3 protein: CASRDNRSNQPQHF
CDR3 DNA: TGTGCCAGCAGGGACAACCGAAGCAATCAGCCCCAGCATTTT